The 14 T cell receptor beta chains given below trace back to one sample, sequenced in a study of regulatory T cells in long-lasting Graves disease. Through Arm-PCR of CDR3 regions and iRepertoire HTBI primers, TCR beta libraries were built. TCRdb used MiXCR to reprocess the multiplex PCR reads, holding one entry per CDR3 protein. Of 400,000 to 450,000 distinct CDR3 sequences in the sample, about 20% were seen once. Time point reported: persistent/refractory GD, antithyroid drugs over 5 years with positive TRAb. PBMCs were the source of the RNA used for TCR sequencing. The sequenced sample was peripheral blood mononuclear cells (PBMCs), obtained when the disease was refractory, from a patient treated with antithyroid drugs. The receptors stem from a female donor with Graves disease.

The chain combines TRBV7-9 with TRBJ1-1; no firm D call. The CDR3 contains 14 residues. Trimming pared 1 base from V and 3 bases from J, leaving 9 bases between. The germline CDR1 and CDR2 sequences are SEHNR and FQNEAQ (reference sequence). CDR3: CASSLGDFDTEAFF. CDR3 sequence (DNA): TGTGCCAGCAGCTTAGGTGACTTTGACACTGAAGCTTTCTTT.

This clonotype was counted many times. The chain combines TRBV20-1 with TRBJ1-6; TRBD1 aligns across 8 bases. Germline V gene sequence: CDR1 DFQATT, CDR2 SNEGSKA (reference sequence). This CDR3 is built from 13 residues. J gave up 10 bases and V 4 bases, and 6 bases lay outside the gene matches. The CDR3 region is CSAIDRGGSPLHF. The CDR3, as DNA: TGCAGTGCTATAGACAGGGGCGGCTCACCCCTCCACTTT.

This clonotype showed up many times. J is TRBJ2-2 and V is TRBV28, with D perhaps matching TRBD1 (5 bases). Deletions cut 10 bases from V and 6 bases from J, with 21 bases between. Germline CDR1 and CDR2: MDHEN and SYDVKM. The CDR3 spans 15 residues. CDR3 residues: CATLAVAGLSGELFF. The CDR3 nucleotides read TGTGCCACCCTTGCCGTGGCAGGGTTATCCGGGGAGCTGTTTTTT.

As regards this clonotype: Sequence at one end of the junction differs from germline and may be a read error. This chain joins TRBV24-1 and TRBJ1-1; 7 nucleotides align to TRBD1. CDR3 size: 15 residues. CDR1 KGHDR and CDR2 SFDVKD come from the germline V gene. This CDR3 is CAARTKGAMNTEAFF. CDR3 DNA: TGTGCCGCCAGGACAAAGGGGGCAATGAACACTGAAGCTTTCTTT.

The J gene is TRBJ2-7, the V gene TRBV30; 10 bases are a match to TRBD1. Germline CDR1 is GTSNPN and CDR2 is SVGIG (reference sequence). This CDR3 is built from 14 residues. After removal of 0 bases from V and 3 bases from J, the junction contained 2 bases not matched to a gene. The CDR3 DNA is TGTGCCTGGAGTGTCGGGACAGGGGACTACGAGCAGTACTTC. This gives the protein CAWSVGTGDYEQYF.

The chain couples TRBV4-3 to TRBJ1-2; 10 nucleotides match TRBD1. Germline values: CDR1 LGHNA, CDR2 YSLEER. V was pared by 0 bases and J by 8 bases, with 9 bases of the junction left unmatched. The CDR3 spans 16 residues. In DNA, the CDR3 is TGCGCCAGCAGCCAAGATCTCATGGGGACAGGGGCCGGCTACACCTTC. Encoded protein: CASSQDLMGTGAGYTF.

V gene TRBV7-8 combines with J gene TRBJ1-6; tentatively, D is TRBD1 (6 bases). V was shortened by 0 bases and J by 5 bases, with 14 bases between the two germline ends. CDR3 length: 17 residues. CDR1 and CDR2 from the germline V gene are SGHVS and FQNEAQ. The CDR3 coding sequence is TGTGCCAGCAGCTTAGCGTTCAGGGGCCTAAATAATTCACCCCTCCACTTT. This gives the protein CASSLAFRGLNNSPLHF.

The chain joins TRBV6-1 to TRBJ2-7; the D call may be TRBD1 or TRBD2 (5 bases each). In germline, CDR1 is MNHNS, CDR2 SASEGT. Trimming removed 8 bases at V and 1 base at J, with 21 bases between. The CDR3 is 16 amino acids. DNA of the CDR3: TGTGCCAGCCGGGGCCCTCAGGGCGACTTATCCTACGAGCAGTACTTC. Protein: CASRGPQGDLSYEQYF.

The CDR3: CASRAQISQFSGNTIYF. The CDR3, as DNA: TGTGCCAGCAGGGCACAGATTTCCCAATTCTCTGGAAACACCATATATTTT. The J gene is TRBJ1-3, the V gene TRBV7-2; D is unresolved. This CDR3 has 17 amino acids. Germline CDR1 reads SGHTA; CDR2 reads FQGNSA. Trimming left V 6 bases short and J 0 bases short, with 18 bases between.

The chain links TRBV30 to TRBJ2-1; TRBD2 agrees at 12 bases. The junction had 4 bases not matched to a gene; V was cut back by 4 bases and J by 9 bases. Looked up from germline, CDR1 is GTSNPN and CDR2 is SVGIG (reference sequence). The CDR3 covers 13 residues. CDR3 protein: CAWTSGRAGEQFF. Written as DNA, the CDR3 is TGTGCCTGGACTAGCGGGAGGGCGGGTGAGCAGTTCTTC. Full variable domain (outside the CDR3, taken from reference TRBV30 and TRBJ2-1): SQTIHQWPATLVQPVGSPLSLECTVEGTSNPNLYWYRQAAGRGLQLLFYSVGIGQISSEVPQNLSASRPQDRQFILSSKKLLLSDSGFYLCAWTSGRAGEQFFGPGTRLTVL.

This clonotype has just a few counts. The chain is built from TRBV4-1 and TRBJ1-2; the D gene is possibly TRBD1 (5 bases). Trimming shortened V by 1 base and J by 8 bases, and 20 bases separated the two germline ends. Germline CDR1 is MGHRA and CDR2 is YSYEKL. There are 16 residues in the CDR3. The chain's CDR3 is CASSQVPSTELGGYTF. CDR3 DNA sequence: TGCGCCAGCAGCCAAGTCCCATCGACAGAACTGGGCGGCTACACCTTC.

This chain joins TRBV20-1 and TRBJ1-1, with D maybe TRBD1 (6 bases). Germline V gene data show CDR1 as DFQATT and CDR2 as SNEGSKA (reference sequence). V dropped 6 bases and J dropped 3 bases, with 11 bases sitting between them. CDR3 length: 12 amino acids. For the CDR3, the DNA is TGCAGTGCCAACCGGGGGCACACTGAAGCTTTCTTT. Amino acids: CSANRGHTEAFF.

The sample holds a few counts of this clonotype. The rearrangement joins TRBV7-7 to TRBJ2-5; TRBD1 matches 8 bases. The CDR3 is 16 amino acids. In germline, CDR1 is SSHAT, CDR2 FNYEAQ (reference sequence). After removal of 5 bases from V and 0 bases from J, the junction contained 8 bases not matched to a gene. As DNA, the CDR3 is TGTGCCAGCAGCAACACCGGGACAGGACACCAAGAGACCCAGTACTTC. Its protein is CASSNTGTGHQETQYF.

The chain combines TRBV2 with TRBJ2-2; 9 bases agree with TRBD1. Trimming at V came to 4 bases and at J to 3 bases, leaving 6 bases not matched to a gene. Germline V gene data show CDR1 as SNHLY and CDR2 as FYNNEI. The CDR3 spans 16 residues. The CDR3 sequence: CASSAGQGLYTGELFF. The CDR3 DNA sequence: TGTGCCAGCAGTGCGGGACAGGGATTATACACCGGGGAGCTGTTTTTT.